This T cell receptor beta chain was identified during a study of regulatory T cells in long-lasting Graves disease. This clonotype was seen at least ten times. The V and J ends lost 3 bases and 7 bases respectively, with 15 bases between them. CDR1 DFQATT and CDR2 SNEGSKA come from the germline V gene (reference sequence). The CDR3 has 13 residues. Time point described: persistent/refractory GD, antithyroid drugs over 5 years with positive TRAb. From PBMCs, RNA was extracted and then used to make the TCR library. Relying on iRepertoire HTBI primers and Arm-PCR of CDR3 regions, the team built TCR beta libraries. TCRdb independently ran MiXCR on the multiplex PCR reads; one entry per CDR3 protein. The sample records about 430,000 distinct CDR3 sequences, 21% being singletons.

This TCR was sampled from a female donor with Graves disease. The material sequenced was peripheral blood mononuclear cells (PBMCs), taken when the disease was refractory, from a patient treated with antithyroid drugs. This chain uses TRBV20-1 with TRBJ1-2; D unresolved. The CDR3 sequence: CSASANEGFGYTF. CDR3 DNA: TGCAGTGCTAGCGCGAACGAAGGGTTTGGCTACACCTTC.